There are many counts of the clone carrying this T cell receptor beta chain. Its antigen is as yet unknown. Germline loops: CDR1 GTSNPN, CDR2 SVGIG (reference sequence). The V segment lost 1 base and the J segment 4 bases; nucleotides outside the gene matches: 5. The CDR3 length is 14 residues. No progression to ophthalmopathy during 18 months of follow-up defined stable disease. The data stem from a study of T cells in Graves' hyperthyroidism and ophthalmopathy. General study results and limits: In the analysis, a 13 V-J model separated ophthalmopathy from stable hyperthyroidism. Most expanded thyroid clonotypes above 0.001 recurred in blood.

Amplified TCR beta CDR3 regions derived from RNA transcripts. RT-PCR in the first round (using the HTBI primer set) targeted the TCR CDR3. TCRdb analysed the multiplex PCR reads with MiXCR anew, one entry per CDR3 protein. The sample lists 300,000 or so distinct CDR3 sequences, roughly a fifth occurring once. The chain is built from TRBV30 and TRBJ1-2; 8 bases agree with TRBD1. The material sequenced was blood. This TCR derives from a woman aged 50 to 60 with Graves' hyperthyroidism. As DNA, the CDR3 is TGTGCCTGGAGTGAAGACAGGGGAAGCTATGGCTACACCTTC. As protein: CAWSEDRGSYGYTF.